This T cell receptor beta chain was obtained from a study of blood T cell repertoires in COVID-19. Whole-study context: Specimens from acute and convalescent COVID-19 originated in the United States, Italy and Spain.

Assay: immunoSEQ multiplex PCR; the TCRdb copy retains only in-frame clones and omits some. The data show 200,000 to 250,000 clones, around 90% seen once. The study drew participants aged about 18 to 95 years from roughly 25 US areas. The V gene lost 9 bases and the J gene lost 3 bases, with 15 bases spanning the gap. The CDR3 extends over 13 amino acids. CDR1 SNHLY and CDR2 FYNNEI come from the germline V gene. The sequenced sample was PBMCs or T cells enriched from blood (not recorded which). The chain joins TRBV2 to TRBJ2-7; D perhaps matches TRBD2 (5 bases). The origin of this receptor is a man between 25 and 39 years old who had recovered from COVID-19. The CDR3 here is CARGSSTRYEQYF. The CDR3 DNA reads TGTGCCAGGGGGAGTTCTACCCGCTACGAGCAGTACTTC.